This T cell receptor beta chain was sequenced in a study of blood T cell repertoires in COVID-19. Study details: Donors in the United States, Italy and Spain gave samples during acute or convalescent COVID-19. PBMCs, B-cell-depleted T cells, or T cells were the source of the cDNA or gDNA that made up the material.

The CDR3 is 13 amino acids. Trimming took off 7 bases at V and 0 bases at J, with 7 bases between the two ends. CDR1 is MNHEY, CDR2 SVGAGI, per germline. In the original workflow: Cell counts per sample came from amplifying reference gene primers. Repertoires were generated with immunoSEQ multiplex PCR, while TCRdb's copy carries only in-frame clones and drops some. V and J calls and clone size come straight from that table; D and trimming were deduced from the DNA. The sample holds just over 65,000 clones, roughly 85% seen once. The rearrangement joins TRBV6-5 to TRBJ2-4; a possible D gene is TRBD2 (5 bases). The source material was peripheral blood. This clonotype originated in a man aged 25 to 40 with acute or convalescent COVID-19. This chain's CDR3 is CASTSLAKNIQYF. In DNA form, the CDR3 reads TGTGCCAGCACTAGCCTAGCCAAAAACATTCAGTACTTC.